The T cell receptor beta chain described here comes from a study of spatial heterogeneity in lung cancer. Turning to the study itself: Fewer alpha-chain than beta-chain sequences were consistently detected. Study results and limitations: Ubiquitous expanded tumor TCRs surfaced in blood more at resection than they did at follow-up.

The germline V gene encodes CDR1 KGHDR and CDR2 SFDVKD. The CDR3 totals 18 residues. Unmatched junction bases numbered 13, after V lost 5 bases and J lost 2 bases. Noted time point: sample taken at primary tumor resection. The study sequenced unsorted whole RNA from tumor, nontumor lung or frozen PBMC. The donor group consisted of roughly 70 patients who had untreated, early-stage non-small cell lung cancer. This clonotype was seen ten or more times. No antigen is known for it. Unique molecular identifiers, one per molecule, were present on every TCR cDNA molecule. TCRdb reanalysed the 5' RACE reads using MiXCR and keeps one entry per CDR3 protein. The sample records 30,000 to 45,000 distinct CDR3 sequences, 6% to 8% being singletons.

The sample was PBMCs, taken at surgery. The chain combines TRBV24-1 with TRBJ1-5; TRBD1 matches at 8 bases. The origin of this receptor is a male donor with early-stage non-small cell lung cancer. For the CDR3, the DNA is TGTGCCACCAGTGGGGGGCCAGGGGGCCCAAGTGGCAATCAGCCCCAGCATTTT. Amino acid sequence: CATSGGPGGPSGNQPQHF.